This is a list of T cell receptor beta chains from one sample in a study of CD8 T cells in ankylosing spondylitis. MiXCR, applied by TCRdb to the 5' RACE reads, yields one record per CDR3 protein. The profile covers 650,000 to 800,000 distinct CDR3 sequences, with under 20% appearing a single time and about 19% taken by the ten largest. Sequences were obtained from blood, either unsorted or a sorted T cell fraction (not recorded which). The receptors originated from a male donor with ankylosing spondylitis. Each CDR3 is given with its conserved first and last residue. A D gene is named only where the DNA matches it firmly. Rows give clone size only sometimes, using once, few, many, or a class for an expanded clone.

D,J,size,V,DNA,CDR3
-,TRBJ2-5,many,TRBV29-1,TGCAGCGTTGGACAGTTCCAAGAGACCCAGTACTTC,CSVGQFQETQYF
TRBD2,TRBJ2-1,-,TRBV5-5,TGTGCCAGCAGCTTTTCTAGCGGGAGCTTGAATGAGCAGTTCTTC,CASSFSSGSLNEQFF
TRBD2,TRBJ2-1,-,TRBV6-2/TRBV6-3,TGTGCCAGCAGTTATTTGGAGGCGGGAGGCCTTACTGGCTTC,CASSYLEAGGLTGF
-,TRBJ2-5,-,TRBV20-1,TGCAGTGCTAGAGGCCGGAGGGCCCAAGAGACCCAGTACTTC,CSARGRRAQETQYF
TRBD1,TRBJ1-2,few,TRBV12-3/TRBV12-4,TGTGCCAGCAGTTCGACCGGGACAGGGGCATGGTATCGGAGCTACACCTTC,CASSSTGTGAWYRSYTF
-,TRBJ2-4,-,TRBV21-1,TGTGCCAGCAAGGGGGCGGCAACCGCGACATTAGCCAAAAACATTCAGTACTTC,CASKGAATATLAKNIQYF
-,TRBJ2-5,-,TRBV7-9,TGTGCTTTACGGCCGCAAGAGACCCAGTACTTC,CALRPQETQYF
-,TRBJ2-5,-,TRBV29-1,TGCAGTGCCCTCCTAGGGGTTGCGGAGACCCAGTACTTC,CSALLGVAETQYF
-,TRBJ1-5,few,TRBV12-3/TRBV12-4,TGTGCCAGCAGTTTAGCGCTACGAGGGGACGGACAGCCCCAGCATTTT,CASSLALRGDGQPQHF
-,TRBJ1-1,few,TRBV7-9,TGTGCCAGCATGGAACGGGTAGAGATTACTGAAGCTTTCTTT,CASMERVEITEAFF
-,TRBJ1-5,-,TRBV12-3/TRBV12-4,TGTGCCAGCGCCCTTGGGGGGCCCAGTCAGCCCCAGCATTTT,CASALGGPSQPQHF
-,TRBJ2-1,-,TRBV5-1,TGCGCCAGCAGCTTGGCGGGACACTACAATGAGCAGTTCTTC,CASSLAGHYNEQFF
-,TRBJ2-1,many,TRBV18,TGCGCCAGCAGCCCCGGACAGAGCTCCTACAATGAGCAGTTCTTC,CASSPGQSSYNEQFF
TRBD2,TRBJ2-1,-,TRBV7-6,TGTGCCAGCAGCTTAGGGGCGGGGGGGAATTACAATGAGCAGTTCTTC,CASSLGAGGNYNEQFF
-,TRBJ2-7,few,TRBV6-6,TGTGCCAGCTCAGGGCTCACGAACAACGAGCAGTACTTC,CASSGLTNNEQYF
TRBD1,TRBJ2-7,few,TRBV7-9,TGTGCCAGCAGCGCGGGACAGGGGGGATCCGAGCAGTACTTC,CASSAGQGGSEQYF
-,TRBJ2-5,few,TRBV4-1,TGCGCCAGCAGCCAAGATGTCGGCCAACAAGAGACCCAGTACTTC,CASSQDVGQQETQYF
-,TRBJ2-6,few,TRBV20-1,TGCAGTGCTAGAGAAGGCTCTGGGGCCAACGTCCTGACTTTC,CSAREGSGANVLTF
-,TRBJ1-1,-,TRBV18,TGTGCCAGCTCACCACCGAATGGTGGCCCTGAAGCTTTCTTT,CASSPPNGGPEAFF
-,TRBJ1-5,few,TRBV6-2/TRBV6-3,TGTGCCAGCAGTTATGACTTGGACGGGATTAGCCGGGGACAGCCCCAGCATTTT,CASSYDLDGISRGQPQHF
-,TRBJ1-3,-,TRBV9,TGTGCCAGCAGCGTATCACGGACAGCTCCTCAGACTTCTGGAAACACCATATATTTT,CASSVSRTAPQTSGNTIYF
-,TRBJ1-5,-,TRBV7-8,TGTGCCAGCGGCGTAGGGGATCAGCCCCAGCATTTT,CASGVGDQPQHF
-,TRBJ2-7,-,TRBV28,TGTGCCAGCAGTTTGACAGGAGCTACGAACGAGCAGTACTTC,CASSLTGATNEQYF
-,TRBJ2-6,-,TRBV7-9,TGTGCCAGCAGCTTCCAAAGGGGCAGGGCCAACGTCCTGACTTTC,CASSFQRGRANVLTF
TRBD2,TRBJ2-3,-,TRBV6-2/TRBV6-3,TGTGCCAGCAGTTCTCCAGCGGGAGAGGGGACAGATACGCAGTATTTT,CASSSPAGEGTDTQYF
-,TRBJ2-5,few,TRBV10-3,TGTGCCATCAGTCACCTGGACAGCCAAGAGACCCAGTACTTC,CAISHLDSQETQYF
-,TRBJ2-3,few,TRBV21-1,TGTGCCAGCAGCAAAGGAACGGCGGGAGGGCCGGTAGATACGCAGTATTTT,CASSKGTAGGPVDTQYF
TRBD1,TRBJ2-5,-,TRBV4-2,TGTGCCAGCAGCCAGGGCGACAGGGGGCTCCAAGAGACCCAGTACTTC,CASSQGDRGLQETQYF
-,TRBJ1-1,-,TRBV2,TGTGCCAGCAGGGACGACAGGAACACTGAAGCTTTCTTT,CASRDDRNTEAFF
-,TRBJ2-1,many,TRBV27,TGTGCCAGCAGGCTTACAGGAAACAATGAGCAGTTCTTC,CASRLTGNNEQFF
TRBD2,TRBJ2-2,-,TRBV3-1,TGTGCCAGCAGCCAAGATTGGCTAGCGGCGAGCACCGGGGAGCTGTTTTTT,CASSQDWLAASTGELFF
-,TRBJ2-1,few,TRBV20-1,TGCAGTGCTAGACCCCCGGGGGGCCGCAATGAGCAGTTCTTC,CSARPPGGRNEQFF
-,TRBJ2-7,-,TRBV20-1,TGCAGAGCTGTGTGGGGGGTAGAGCAGTACTTC,CRAVWGVEQYF
-,TRBJ2-1,-,TRBV27,TGTGCCAGCAGAGGACATGGGGTGGCGGTAACCTACAATGAGCAGTTCTTC,CASRGHGVAVTYNEQFF
-,TRBJ1-2,many,TRBV29-1,TGCAGCTCCCAGAACGGGGAAGACTATGGCTACACCTTC,CSSQNGEDYGYTF
-,TRBJ1-5,-,TRBV4-3,TGCGCCAGCAGCCAAGATCCGGGGAGCCAGCCCCAGCATTTT,CASSQDPGSQPQHF
-,TRBJ1-4,-,TRBV27,TGTGCCAGCAGTATCCTCACGGGGGGGATCAATGAAAAACTGTTTTTT,CASSILTGGINEKLFF
-,TRBJ1-5,few,TRBV18,TGTGCCAGCTCACCAGGGGCAGGCAATCAGCCCCAGCATTTT,CASSPGAGNQPQHF
TRBD2,TRBJ2-3,-,TRBV20-1,TGCAGTGCTAAGGCTAGCGGGAGGGCCCCAGATACGCAGTATTTT,CSAKASGRAPDTQYF
-,TRBJ1-2,-,TRBV12-3/TRBV12-4,TGTGCCAGCAGTTTTGGGACCCCGGCCCATGGCTACACCTTC,CASSFGTPAHGYTF
-,TRBJ2-7,-,TRBV4-1,TGCGCCAGCAGCCACGCAGACTTAGGCGAGCAGTACTTC,CASSHADLGEQYF
-,TRBJ1-2,-,TRBV29-1,TGCAGCGTTGGGGGAGAACAGGGCCTAGCGCTTGGTGGCTACACCTTC,CSVGGEQGLALGGYTF
TRBD1,TRBJ1-2,-,TRBV11-3,TGTGCCAGCAGCTTACGGACCGGGACAGGGGCCTATGGCTACACCTTC,CASSLRTGTGAYGYTF
-,TRBJ2-2,-,TRBV12-3/TRBV12-4,TGTGCCAGCAGTTCGGGGGACTCCGCCACCGGGGAGCTGTTTTTT,CASSSGDSATGELFF
-,TRBJ2-3,-,TRBV20-1,TGCAGTGCTAGAGTCAAAAATTTGAATACGCAGTATTTT,CSARVKNLNTQYF
-,TRBJ2-7,many,TRBV7-9,TGTGCCAGCAGCTCCCCCCCCTCCTACGAGCAGTACTTC,CASSSPPSYEQYF
TRBD1,TRBJ1-1,-,TRBV18,TGTGCCAGCTCACCACGGCAGGGGGCTGAAGCTTTCTTT,CASSPRQGAEAFF
-,TRBJ2-3,few,TRBV20-1,TGCAGTGCTAGTAGCTGGGTGCCTGGAGGATATACGCAGTATTTT,CSASSWVPGGYTQYF
-,TRBJ2-3,few,TRBV15,TGTGCCACCAGTGCCGGGAGCACAGATACGCAGTATTTT,CATSAGSTDTQYF
TRBD1,TRBJ2-3,few,TRBV25-1,TGTGCCAGCTCGAGGGGGCCCCCCACAGATACGCAGTATTTT,CASSRGPPTDTQYF
-,TRBJ1-1,-,TRBV6-1,TGTGCCAGCAGGCGATCGGCGGCGAACACTGAAGCTTTCTTT,CASRRSAANTEAFF
-,TRBJ1-4,-,TRBV12-3/TRBV12-4,TGTGCCAGCAGATCGACAGGAGGTGAAAAACTGTTTTTT,CASRSTGGEKLFF
-,TRBJ2-2,few,TRBV24-1,TGTGCCACCAGTGACCCGGGACTGCCGAACACCGGGGAGCTGTTTTTT,CATSDPGLPNTGELFF
-,TRBJ2-3,-,TRBV20-1,TGCAGTGCTAGAGATCTCAGGGCTAGCACAGATACGCAGTATTTT,CSARDLRASTDTQYF
TRBD1,TRBJ2-7,few,TRBV7-3,TGTGCCAGCAGCCGGCTGACAGGGACCGAGCAGTACTTC,CASSRLTGTEQYF
-,TRBJ2-1,-,TRBV5-1,TGCGCCAGCAGCTGGGGGCTAGCGAGCTCCTACAATGAGCAGTTCTTC,CASSWGLASSYNEQFF
TRBD2,TRBJ2-3,few,TRBV7-3,TGTGCCAGCAGCTTTTTAGCGGGGGCTACAGATACGCAGTATTTT,CASSFLAGATDTQYF
-,TRBJ1-2,few,TRBV3-1,TGTGCCAGCAGCCAAGATGAGGGACGCGGTGGCTACACCTTC,CASSQDEGRGGYTF
TRBD2,TRBJ2-1,-,TRBV30,TGTGCCTGGAGTGCGCTAGCGGGAAGGGCCTACAATGAGCAGTTCTTC,CAWSALAGRAYNEQFF
-,TRBJ2-1,-,TRBV5-1,TGCGCCAGCCAAGTCCGCCCGGCCTACAATGAGCAGTTCTTC,CASQVRPAYNEQFF